These 13 T cell receptor beta chains were sequenced from one sample in a study of chronic HIV infection and antiretroviral therapy (dated by TCRdb to the mid-2010s). The method behind the library was 5' RACE. Instrument used: Illumina MiSeq. TCRdb itself trimmed the public reads at Q25 with fastp, ran MiXCR and retained productive beta chains. Each entry is one CDR3 protein sequence, shown with its most common DNA and genes. In this sample the table shows 40,000 to 50,000 distinct CDR3 sequences, 15% to 20% of which occur a single time. Together, the top ten hold 2.5% to 3% of the sample. The specimen was peripheral blood. These receptors were collected from an adult who had HIV and had not received antiretroviral therapy, or was an uninfected healthy control (not recorded which).

In this sample, this clonotype turned up a few times. The genes are TRBV11-1 and TRBJ2-7; perhaps D is TRBD1 or TRBD2 (6 bases each). This CDR3 has 17 residues. Germline V gene data show CDR1 as SGHAT and CDR2 as FQDESV (reference sequence). V was trimmed by 1 base and J by 2 bases, leaving 18 bases between them. CDR3 amino acids: CASSLDPGGFNAYEQYF. The CDR3 DNA reads TGTGCCAGCAGCTTAGACCCCGGGGGCTTCAATGCCTACGAGCAGTACTTC.

There are a few counts of this clonotype. The chain is built from TRBV4-1 and TRBJ1-5; D call uncertain. V was pared by 4 bases and J by 4 bases, with 11 bases between. The germline gives CDR1 MGHRA, CDR2 YSYEKL. This CDR3 is 14 amino acids long. The CDR3 DNA follows: TGCGCCAGCAGCCCCCAGGTGTGGAATCAGCCCCAGCATTTT. Protein product: CASSPQVWNQPQHF.

The chain recombines TRBV20-1 with TRBJ2-3; maybe TRBD2 (5 bases). V was pared by 4 bases and J by 1 base, with 9 bases between. The CDR3 covers 13 residues. The germline gives CDR1 DFQATT, CDR2 SNEGSKA (reference sequence). The CDR3 is CSATEGRTDTQYF. In DNA form, the CDR3 reads TGCAGTGCTACCGAGGGCCGCACAGATACGCAGTATTTT.

This clonotype was picked up a small number of times. The CDR3 here is CSARDGDRVSYEQYF. The CDR3 region has the DNA TGCAGTGCTAGAGACGGGGACAGGGTTTCCTACGAGCAGTACTTC. V usage is TRBV20-1 and J usage is TRBJ2-7; 9 bases map to TRBD1. The CDR3 sequence is 15 residues long. Germline V gene sequence: CDR1 DFQATT, CDR2 SNEGSKA (reference sequence). The J segment lost 1 base and the V segment lost 0 bases, leaving 4 bases of the junction unmatched.

The V and J genes are TRBV3-1 and TRBJ1-2; perhaps TRBD1 as D (5 bases). Germline-derived CDR1 and CDR2 are LGHDT and YNNKEL (reference sequence). The CDR3 totals 14 residues. Trimming cost V 3 bases and J 6 bases, with 14 bases left between them. The CDR3 reads CASSQAGVPDGYTF. In DNA, the CDR3 is TGTGCCAGCAGCCAGGCGGGGGTTCCGGATGGCTACACCTTC.

Only a few counts were recorded for this clonotype. The junction differs from germline at one of its ends, possibly a read error. This chain uses TRBV10-3 with TRBJ1-2; 7 positions agree with TRBD1. This CDR3 is 13 amino acids long. From germline, CDR1 is ENHRY and CDR2 SYGVKD. This CDR3 reads CASGTDTNYGDTF. For the CDR3, the DNA is TGTGCCTCAGGGACAGATACTAACTATGGCGACACCTTC.

The J gene is TRBJ1-1, the V gene TRBV28; D is undetermined. Germline V gene sequence: CDR1 MDHEN, CDR2 SYDVKM. The CDR3 consists of 12 residues. Trimming cost V 7 bases and J 11 bases, with 17 bases left between them. CDR3 sequence reads: CASKVVGKNAFF. DNA for the CDR3: TGTGCCAGCAAGGTGGTCGGTAAGAATGCTTTCTTT.

The rearrangement uses TRBV18 and TRBJ1-1, with D perhaps TRBD1 (5 bases). Trimming removed 7 bases from V and 0 bases from J, with 21 bases in between. Germline CDR1 is KGHSH and CDR2 is LQKENI. The CDR3 runs 17 residues. CDR3 coding DNA: TGTGCCAGCTTATCACGAGGAGGGGCGCAGATGAACACTGAAGCTTTCTTT. Translation gives CASLSRGGAQMNTEAFF.

This clonotype showed up just a few times. This chain links TRBV29-1 with TRBJ2-5; D could derive from TRBD1 or TRBD2 (5 bases each). Per germline, CDR1 SQVTM and CDR2 ANQGSEA. V gave up 2 bases and J gave up 1 base, with 8 bases separating them. The CDR3 contains 13 residues. The CDR3 nucleotides read TGCAGCGTTGAACCCGGGGCCCAAGAGACCCAGTACTTC. This sequence encodes CSVEPGAQETQYF.

In this sample, this clonotype turned up many times. The V and J genes are TRBV7-8 and TRBJ1-1; D may be TRBD1 (6 bases). Trimming stripped 2 bases from V and 4 bases from J, with 11 bases between. The CDR3 has 14 residues. Germline V gives CDR1 SGHVS, CDR2 FQNEAQ. The CDR3 nucleotides read TGTGCCAGCAGCTTAACAGGACAGATCACTGAAGCTTTCTTT. It codes for CASSLTGQITEAFF. The whole variable domain, remainder taken from reference TRBV7-8 and TRBJ1-1, is GAGVSQSPRYKVAKRGQDVALRCDPISGHVSLFWYQQALGQGPEFLTYFQNEAQLDKSGLPSDRFFAERPEGSVSTLKIQRTQQEDSAVYLCASSLTGQITEAFFGQGTRLTVV.

This clonotype came up a few times. The gene calls are TRBV13 and TRBJ2-1; no clear D. CDR1 and CDR2 from the germline V gene are PRHDT and FYEKMQ (reference sequence). The CDR3 totals 13 residues. Trimming shortened V by 7 bases and J by 9 bases, and 16 bases separated the two germline ends. The CDR3 reads CASTPPQLGEQFF. In nucleotides, the CDR3 is TGTGCCAGCACGCCCCCCCAGCTCGGTGAGCAGTTCTTC.

The chain combines TRBV2 with TRBJ2-2; maybe TRBD1 (6 bases). The CDR3 sequence is 15 residues long. V lost 7 bases to trimming and J lost 4 bases, with 16 bases between them. Germline CDR1 SNHLY, CDR2 FYNNEI. The CDR3 loop reads CASTGTDSLTGELFF. CDR3 coding DNA: TGTGCCAGCACGGGGACGGACAGCCTCACCGGGGAGCTGTTTTTT.

This clonotype was detected many times. V and J are TRBV11-2 and TRBJ2-7; no firm D call. Germline CDR1 is SGHAT and CDR2 is FQNNGV. Trimming left V 1 base short and J 3 bases short, with 7 bases between. The CDR3 loop spans 13 amino acids. CDR3 DNA: TGTGCCAGCAGCTTAGGACCGAACTACGAGCAGTACTTC. Its protein product is CASSLGPNYEQYF.